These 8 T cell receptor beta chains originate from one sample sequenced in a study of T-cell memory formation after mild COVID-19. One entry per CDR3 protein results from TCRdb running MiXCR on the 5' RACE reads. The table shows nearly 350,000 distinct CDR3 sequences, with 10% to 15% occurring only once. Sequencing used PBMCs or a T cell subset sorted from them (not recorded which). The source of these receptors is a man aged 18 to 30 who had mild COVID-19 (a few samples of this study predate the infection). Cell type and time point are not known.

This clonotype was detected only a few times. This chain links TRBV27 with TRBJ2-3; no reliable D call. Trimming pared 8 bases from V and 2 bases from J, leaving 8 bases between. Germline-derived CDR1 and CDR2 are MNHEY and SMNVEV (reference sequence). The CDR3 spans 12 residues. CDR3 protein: CASLSYTDTQYF. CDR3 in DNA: TGTGCCAGCCTATCCTACACAGATACGCAGTATTTT.

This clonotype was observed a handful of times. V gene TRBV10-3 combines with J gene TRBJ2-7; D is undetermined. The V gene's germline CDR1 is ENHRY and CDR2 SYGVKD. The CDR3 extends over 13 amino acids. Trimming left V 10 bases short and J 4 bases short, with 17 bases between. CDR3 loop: CATCPGDSYEQYV. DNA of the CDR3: TGTGCCACATGCCCAGGAGATTCATACGAGCAGTACGTC.

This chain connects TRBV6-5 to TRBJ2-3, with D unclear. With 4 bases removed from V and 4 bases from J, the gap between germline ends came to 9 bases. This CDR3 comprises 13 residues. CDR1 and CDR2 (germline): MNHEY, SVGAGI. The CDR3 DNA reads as TGTGCCAGCAGTTCCTCCGGCCCAGATACGCAGTATTTT. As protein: CASSSSGPDTQYF.

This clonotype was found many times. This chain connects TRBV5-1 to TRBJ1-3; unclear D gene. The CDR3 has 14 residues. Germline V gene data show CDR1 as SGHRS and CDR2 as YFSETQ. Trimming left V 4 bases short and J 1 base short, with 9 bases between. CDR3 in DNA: TGCGCCAGCAGCCCGTATTCGTCTGGAAACACCATATATTTT. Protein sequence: CASSPYSSGNTIYF.

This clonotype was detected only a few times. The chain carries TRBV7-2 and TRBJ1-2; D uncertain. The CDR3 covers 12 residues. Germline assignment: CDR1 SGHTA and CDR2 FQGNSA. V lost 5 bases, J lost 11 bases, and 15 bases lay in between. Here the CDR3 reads CASSPYISRYTF. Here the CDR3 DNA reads TGTGCCAGCAGCCCCTACATAAGTAGATACACCTTC.

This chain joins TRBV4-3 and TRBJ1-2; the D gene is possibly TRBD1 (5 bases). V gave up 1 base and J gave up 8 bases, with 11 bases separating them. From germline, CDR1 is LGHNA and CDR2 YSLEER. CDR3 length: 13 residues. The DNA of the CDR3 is TGCGCCAGCAGCCAAGGCCTAGGGGACGGCTACACCTTC. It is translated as CASSQGLGDGYTF.

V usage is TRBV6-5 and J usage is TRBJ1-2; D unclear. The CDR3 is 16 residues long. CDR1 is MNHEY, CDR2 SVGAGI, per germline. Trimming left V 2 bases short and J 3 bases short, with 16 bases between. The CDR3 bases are TGTGCCAGCAGTTACGCCATCCCTATAGGAGACTATGGCTACACCTTC. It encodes CASSYAIPIGDYGYTF.

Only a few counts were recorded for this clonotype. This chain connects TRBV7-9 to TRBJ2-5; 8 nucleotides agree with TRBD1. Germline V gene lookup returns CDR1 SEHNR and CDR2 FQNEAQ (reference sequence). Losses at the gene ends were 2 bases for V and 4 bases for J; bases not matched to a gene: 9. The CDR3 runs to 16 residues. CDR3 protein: CASSLPPRGLGETQYF. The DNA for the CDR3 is TGTGCCAGCAGCTTACCCCCCAGGGGGCTCGGAGAGACCCAGTACTTC.